These 10 T cell receptor beta chains share one sample of origin, sequenced in a study of shared clonotypes between healthy human individuals. CD45RO-negative CD8 cells positively selected for CCR7 made up the naive population, which excluded terminally differentiated effector memory CD45RA+ cells. Clones were sequenced by immunoSEQ multiplex PCR, and TCRdb holds only the in-frame ones, with some missing. The sample holds 550,000 to 750,000 clones; about 95% are singletons and the top ten take roughly 0.1%. The sample consisted of naive CD8+ T cells sorted from blood. The receptors here all came from a woman between 25 and 40 years old in good health.

The V gene is TRBV5-6, the J gene TRBJ2-5; 10 bases map to TRBD2. The better agreement between TRBJ2-7 and the DNA end casts doubt on the J call. CDR1 SGHDT and CDR2 YYEEEE come from the germline V gene. CDR3 length: 14 amino acids. CDR3 residues: CASSLTSGTYEQYF. CDR3 DNA: TGTGCCAGCAGCTTGACTAGCGGGACCTACGAGCAGTACTTC.

The chain employs TRBV29-1 and TRBJ2-3; 11 bases are a match to TRBD2. Trimming removed 6 bases from V and 7 bases from J; junction bases left unmatched: 21. The CDR3 spans 18 residues. Germline loops: CDR1 SQVTM, CDR2 ANQGSEA. CDR3 in DNA: TGCAGCGTGGTAGCCCCGACTAGCGGGATCCCCCAGCGGCATACGCAGTATTTT. Protein product: CSVVAPTSGIPQRHTQYF.

Note on this clone: Other DNA variants within this sample encode the same CDR3. The gene calls are TRBV7-9 and TRBJ2-1, with a tentative D call TRBD1 (5 bases). The CDR3 length is 16 residues. Trimming pared 5 bases from V and 0 bases from J, leaving 14 bases between. CDR1 SEHNR and CDR2 FQNEAQ come from the germline V gene (reference sequence). The CDR3 sequence is CASSPRAGSSYNEQFF. As DNA, the CDR3 is TGTGCCAGCAGCCCCAGGGCAGGAAGCTCCTACAATGAGCAGTTCTTC.

The chain carries TRBV5-1 and TRBJ2-7; 13 bases agree with TRBD2. Germline CDR1 is SGHRS and CDR2 is YFSETQ. Germline trimming cut 0 bases from V and 3 bases from J; bases unmatched to any gene: 3. The CDR3 has 16 amino acids. The CDR3 DNA is TGCGCCAGCAGCTTGGGGACTAGCGGGAGACTCTACGAGCAGTACTTC. This translates into CASSLGTSGRLYEQYF.

In this sample, this clone turned up once. The chain combines TRBV2 with TRBJ2-1, with D uncertain. V lost 7 bases to trimming and J lost 0 bases, with 7 bases between them. This CDR3 spans 13 amino acids. CDR1 is SNHLY, CDR2 FYNNEI, per germline. CDR3 in amino acids: CASTKYSYNEQFF. In DNA, the CDR3 is TGTGCCAGCACCAAATACTCCTACAATGAGCAGTTCTTC. The full variable domain, completed using reference TRBV2 and TRBJ2-1, is EPEVTQTPSHQVTQMGQEVILRCVPISNHLYFYWYRQILGQKVEFLVSFYNNEISEKSEIFDDQFSVERPDGSNFTLKIRSTKLEDSAMYFCASTKYSYNEQFFGPGTRLTVL.

The rearrangement uses TRBV27 and TRBJ2-2; 16 bases are shared with TRBD2. The CDR3 extends over 18 amino acids. J was trimmed by 6 bases and V by 5 bases; bases with no gene match: 9. Germline V CDR1 and CDR2: MNHEY, SMNVEV (reference sequence). The DNA for the CDR3 is TGTGCCAGCAGTAACCCCGGGACTAGCGGGAGGGAGGCCGGGGAGCTGTTTTTT. Its protein is CASSNPGTSGREAGELFF.

The count of this clone is one. The chain recombines TRBV19 with TRBJ1-1; D is unresolved. Per germline, CDR1 LNHDA and CDR2 SQIVND (reference sequence). V lost 7 bases, J lost 5 bases, and 17 bases lay in between. There are 14 residues in the CDR3. The CDR3, as DNA: TGTGCCAGTAACTTCCTACACGGAGGAACTGAAGCTTTCTTT. Translation gives CASNFLHGGTEAFF.

The chain uses TRBV2 and TRBJ1-5, with 9 bases lining up with TRBD1. Germline V gives CDR1 SNHLY, CDR2 FYNNEI. Germline trimming cut 7 bases from V and 1 base from J; bases unmatched to any gene: 5. There are 15 residues in the CDR3. CDR3 bases: TGTGCCAGCACTACGGACAGGGGCAGCAATCAGCCCCAGCATTTT. This encodes CASTTDRGSNQPQHF.

The chain links TRBV9 to TRBJ2-1, with D perhaps matching TRBD2 (6 bases). The CDR3 has 16 amino acids. Deletions cut 0 bases from V and 9 bases from J, with 19 bases between. Germline V gene data show CDR1 as SGDLS and CDR2 as YYNGEE. The CDR3 DNA reads TGTGCCAGCAGCGTAGTTGGGGGGTTCGCTATTGGTGAGCAGTTCTTC. Translation: CASSVVGGFAIGEQFF.

The chain has TRBV10-3 and TRBJ1-2; D gene uncertain. Germline assignment: CDR1 ENHRY and CDR2 SYGVKD. Trimming pared 3 bases from V and 4 bases from J, leaving 12 bases between. The CDR3 covers 14 residues. This chain's CDR3 is CAISEGHVFYGYTF. The CDR3 bases are TGTGCCATCAGTGAAGGGCACGTTTTCTATGGCTACACCTTC.